A single T cell receptor beta chain is shown here with its context. Antigen: not known. The assay was immunoSEQ multiplex PCR, and TCRdb's table has in-frame clones only and misses some. The top ten hold about 2.4% of the sample, which has around 74,000 clones, 83% seen once. Time point in this sample: blood 4 weeks post-SBRT, at nephrectomy. The treatment was: 15 Gy SBRT to primary tumor, nephrectomy 4 weeks later. Nephrectomy followed 15 Gy stereotactic body radiation by 4 weeks. This sample is part of a study of radiation and T cells in renal cell carcinoma. Germline-derived CDR1 and CDR2 are SGHAT and FQNNGV. The length of the CDR3 is 16 residues. Trimming cost V 3 bases and J 5 bases; bases outside gene matches: 9. General study results and limits: Top tumor clonotypes rose in blood 2 weeks post-radiation, then contracted.

The receptor's source is a woman in her fifties or sixties with renal cell carcinoma. This material consisted of blood, taken from a patient whose treatment included radiotherapy and nephrectomy. The chain has TRBV11-2 and TRBJ2-5, with 10 bases that match TRBD2. The CDR3 sequence: CASSFFSGGPGETQYF. The CDR3, as DNA: TGTGCCAGCAGCTTCTTTAGCGGGGGGCCCGGGGAGACCCAGTACTTC.